These T cell receptor beta chains were read from a single sample in a study of shared clonotypes between healthy human individuals. The data were produced by immunoSEQ multiplex PCR, yet TCRdb's version contains in-frame clones alone and is incomplete. Here the sample spans about 2,500,000 clones, 85% to 95% being singletons. Sequencing was performed on naive CD4+ T cells sorted from blood. Receptors originate from a man between 18 and 35 years old in good health. The CDR3 runs from the conserved cysteine through the conserved F or W. D genes are given only for firm matches. Expanded clones get a size class; other rows say once, few or many, or leave the size out.

J | size | V | D | CDR3 | DNA
TRBJ2-7 | . | TRBV6-1 | . | CASSALAYEQYF | TGTGCCAGCAGTGCACTAGCCTACGAGCAGTACTTC
TRBJ2-5 | . | TRBV21-1 | . | CASSNPRGGIAGGPQETQYF | TGTGCCAGCAGCAACCCCCGGGGGGGAATAGCGGGGGGACCACAAGAGACCCAGTACTTC
TRBJ1-6 | . | TRBV19 | TRBD1 | CASSSVGQGTSPLHF | TGTGCCAGTAGTTCAGTGGGACAGGGGACTTCACCCCTCCACTTT
TRBJ2-3 | . | TRBV5-1 | . | CASSLWGRSTDTQYF | TGCGCCAGCAGCTTGTGGGGACGTAGCACAGATACGCAGTATTTT
TRBJ2-7 | . | TRBV30 | TRBD1 | CAWSSGQNYEQYF | TGTGCCTGGAGTTCGGGACAGAACTACGAGCAGTACTTC
TRBJ2-1 | . | TRBV18 | TRBD2 | CASSPPIGGGRHSYNEQFF | TGTGCCAGCTCACCACCGATAGGCGGGGGGCGCCACTCCTACAATGAGCAGTTCTTC
TRBJ1-5 | . | TRBV30 | . | CAWSPAGAMQPQHF | TGTGCCTGGAGTCCAGCGGGCGCCATGCAGCCCCAGCATTTT
TRBJ1-5 | . | TRBV7-9 | . | CASSSTVLNQPQHF | TGTGCCAGCAGCTCGACAGTCCTCAATCAGCCCCAGCATTTT
TRBJ2-2 | . | TRBV12-5 | . | CASGLAPGGELFF | TGTGCTAGTGGTTTGGCCCCAGGGGGGGAGCTGTTTTTT
TRBJ1-1 | . | TRBV7-2 | . | CASSFERLNTEAFF | TGTGCCAGCAGCTTTGAGCGGTTGAACACTGAAGCTTTCTTT
TRBJ1-2 | . | TRBV18 | . | CASSPPQGSHGYTF | TGTGCCAGCTCACCACCCCAGGGGTCCCATGGCTACACCTTC
TRBJ2-6 | . | TRBV7-3 | TRBD1 | CASSATGGGLGANVLTF | TGTGCCAGCAGCGCGACAGGGGGCGGGCTTGGGGCCAACGTCCTGACTTTC
TRBJ1-4 | . | TRBV4-1 | . | CASSGLHLPINEKLFF | TGCGCCAGCAGCGGACTACACCTACCCATTAATGAAAAACTGTTTTTT
TRBJ2-3 | . | TRBV18 | TRBD2 | CASSPKVQRGAYSTDTQYF | TGTGCCAGCTCACCAAAGGTCCAGCGGGGGGCCTACTCCACAGATACGCAGTATTTT
TRBJ2-6 | . | TRBV5-4 | . | CASSFFSGANVLTF | TGTGCCAGCAGCTTTTTTTCTGGGGCCAACGTCCTGACTTTC
TRBJ2-7 | once | TRBV10-3 | . | CAISESRGPSEQYF | TGTGCCATCAGTGAGTCGAGGGGCCCTTCCGAGCAGTACTTC
TRBJ2-7 | . | TRBV5-1 | . | CASSLDGGYSYEQYF | TGCGCCAGCAGCTTGGATGGGGGATACTCCTACGAGCAGTACTTC
TRBJ2-7 | . | TRBV4-1 | . | CASSPTSGSSESNSYEQYF | TGCGCCAGCAGCCCCACATCCGGCAGCTCAGAGTCGAACTCCTACGAGCAGTACTTC
TRBJ2-1 | . | TRBV10-3 | TRBD1 | CAINDREKSNEQFF | TGTGCCATCAACGACAGGGAGAAGAGCAATGAGCAGTTCTTC
TRBJ1-6 | . | TRBV2 | . | CASSDRFMAAPLHF | TGTGCCAGCAGTGACCGCTTTATGGCAGCACCCCTCCACTTT